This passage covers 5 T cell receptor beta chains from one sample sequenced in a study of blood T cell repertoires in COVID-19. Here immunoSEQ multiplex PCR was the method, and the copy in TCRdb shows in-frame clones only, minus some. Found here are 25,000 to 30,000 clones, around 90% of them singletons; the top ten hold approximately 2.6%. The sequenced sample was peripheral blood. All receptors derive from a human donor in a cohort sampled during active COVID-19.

For the CDR3, the DNA is TGTGCCAGTAGTATAGGCAGCGGGAGGGGCTTAGCCAAAAACATTCAGTACTTC. Protein product: CASSIGSGRGLAKNIQYF. The genes are TRBV19 and TRBJ2-4; the match to TRBD2 covers 10 bases. The V gene's germline CDR1 is LNHDA and CDR2 SQIVND (reference sequence). V gave up 1 base and J gave up 0 bases; unmatched junction bases: 6. This CDR3 spans 18 amino acids.

Here the CDR3 DNA reads TGTGCCAGCAGCTCCGCCGGGACAGCTGGAAGGTATGGCTACACCTTC. This gives the protein CASSSAGTAGRYGYTF. V and J are TRBV7-3 and TRBJ1-2; 7 bases are shared with TRBD1. Per germline, CDR1 SGHTA and CDR2 FQGTGA. The V and J ends lost 4 bases and 5 bases, in that order; junction bases with no gene match: 13. The CDR3 extends over 16 amino acids. Drawing the rest from reference TRBV7-3 and TRBJ1-2, the complete variable domain is GAGVSQTPSNKVTEKGKYVELRCDPISGHTALYWYRQSLGQGPEFLIYFQGTGAADDSGLPNDRFFAVRPEGSVSTLKIQRTERGDSAVYLCASSSAGTAGRYGYTFGSGTRLTVV.

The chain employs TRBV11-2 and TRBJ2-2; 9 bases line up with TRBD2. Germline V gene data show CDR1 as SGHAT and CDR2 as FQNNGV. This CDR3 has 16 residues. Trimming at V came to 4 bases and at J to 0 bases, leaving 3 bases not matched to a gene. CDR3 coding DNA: TGTGCCAGCAGCTCATTAGCGGGAGCGAACACCGGGGAGCTGTTTTTT. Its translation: CASSSLAGANTGELFF. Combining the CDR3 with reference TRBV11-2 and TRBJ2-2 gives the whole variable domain EAGVAQSPRYKIIEKRQSVAFWCNPISGHATLYWYQQILGQGPKLLIQFQNNGVVDDSQLPKDRFSAERLKGVDSTLKIQPAKLEDSAVYLCASSSLAGANTGELFFGEGSRLTVL.

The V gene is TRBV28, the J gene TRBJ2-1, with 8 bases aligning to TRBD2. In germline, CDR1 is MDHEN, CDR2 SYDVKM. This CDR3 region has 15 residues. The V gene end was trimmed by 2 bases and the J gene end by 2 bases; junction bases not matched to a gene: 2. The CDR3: CASSLAGGTYNEQFF. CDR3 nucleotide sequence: TGTGCCAGCAGTTTAGCGGGGGGAACCTACAATGAGCAGTTCTTC.

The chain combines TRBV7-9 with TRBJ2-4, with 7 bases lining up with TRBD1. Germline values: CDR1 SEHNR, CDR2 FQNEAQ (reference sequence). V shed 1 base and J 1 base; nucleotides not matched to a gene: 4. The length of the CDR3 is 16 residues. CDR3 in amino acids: CASSLGAGGAKNIQYF. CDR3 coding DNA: TGTGCCAGCAGCTTAGGGGCAGGGGGTGCCAAAAACATTCAGTACTTC.